The rows below give T cell receptor beta chains drawn from one sample of a study of cytomegalovirus exposure and HLA in healthy donors. Assay: immunoSEQ multiplex PCR; the TCRdb copy retains only in-frame clones and omits some. The sample has about 180,000 clones; about 80% are singletons. Specimen: PBMCs. The receptors were gathered from a woman between 45 and 60 years old in good health and CMV-seronegative. Each CDR3 is given with its conserved first and last residue. A D gene is named only where the DNA matches it firmly. Where a row states a size, it is once, few, many or the class of an expanded clone; other rows omit it.

j_call,d_call,clone_size,v_call,cdr3_aa,cdr3_nt
TRBJ1-2,NA,NA,TRBV6-5,CASSRRDTLRGYTF,TGTGCCAGCAGTCGCCGGGACACCCTGAGGGGCTACACCTTC
TRBJ2-7,TRBD1,NA,TRBV27,CASRLEWTGPYEQYF,TGTGCCAGCAGGTTGGAATGGACAGGCCCCTACGAGCAGTACTTC
TRBJ2-2,TRBD1,once,TRBV7-9,CASSLMGQVGSGELFF,TGTGCCAGCAGCTTAATGGGACAGGTTGGATCCGGGGAGCTGTTTTTT
TRBJ1-2,NA,NA,TRBV30,CAWSTTTVNYGHTF,TGTGCCTGGAGTACTACGACTGTTAACTATGGCCACACCTTC
TRBJ1-2,NA,once,TRBV27,CASSSTGWYGYTF,TGTGCCAGCAGTTCCACAGGGTGGTATGGCTACACCTTC
TRBJ2-1,NA,NA,TRBV28,CASRTYNPSWRKAYNEQFF,TGTGCCAGCAGGACCTATAACCCTAGTTGGAGAAAGGCTTACAATGAGCAGTTCTTC
TRBJ1-1,NA,NA,TRBV7-9,CASSLHRRSNTEAFF,TGTGCCAGCAGCTTACACAGGAGATCGAACACTGAAGCTTTCTTT
TRBJ2-5,NA,NA,TRBV18,CASSPAEETQYF,TGTGCCAGCTCACCAGCGGAAGAGACCCAGTACTTC
TRBJ1-4,NA,NA,TRBV6-1,CASSETATNEKLFF,TGTGCCAGCAGTGAAACAGCAACTAATGAAAAACTGTTTTTT
TRBJ1-5,NA,NA,TRBV18,CASSPQGWGQPQHF,TGTGCCAGCTCACCCCAGGGGTGGGGTCAGCCCCAGCATTTT
TRBJ2-7,NA,once,TRBV5-1,CASSLAGIYEQYF,TGCGCCAGCAGCTTGGCAGGGATCTACGAGCAGTACTTC
TRBJ1-4,NA,NA,TRBV7-8,CASSLQQGATNEKLFF,TGTGCCAGCAGCTTACAACAGGGCGCAACTAATGAAAAACTGTTTTTT
TRBJ1-6,NA,NA,TRBV7-2,CASSLAGRDSPLHF,TGTGCCAGCAGCTTAGCCGGGCGGGATTCACCCCTCCACTTT
TRBJ2-5,TRBD1,once,TRBV28,CASSSPGGGGWLETQYF,TGTGCCAGCAGCTCGCCAGGGGGCGGAGGATGGTTGGAGACCCAGTACTTC
TRBJ1-1,TRBD1,NA,TRBV29-1,CSGTGGVEAFF,TGCAGCGGGACAGGGGGCGTCGAAGCTTTCTTT
TRBJ1-4,NA,NA,TRBV6-5,CASSAVRTENEKLFF,TGTGCCAGCAGCGCTGTCAGGACAGAAAATGAAAAACTGTTTTTT
TRBJ2-7,NA,NA,TRBV9,CASSVGSPSHEQYF,TGTGCCAGCAGCGTAGGTTCCCCTTCCCACGAGCAGTACTTC
TRBJ2-7,NA,NA,TRBV28,CASSFTFRRYEQYF,TGTGCCAGCAGTTTCACTTTCCGCCGCTACGAGCAGTACTTC
TRBJ2-7,NA,NA,TRBV18,CASSLTVIVYEQYF,TGTGCCAGCTCACTAACAGTAATCGTCTACGAGCAGTACTTC
TRBJ2-2,TRBD1,NA,TRBV4-1,CASSSGTVDTGELFF,TGCGCCAGCAGCTCTGGGACAGTAGACACCGGGGAGCTGTTTTTT
TRBJ2-7,NA,NA,TRBV6-6,CASSYWDTAYEQYF,TGTGCCAGCAGTTACTGGGACACCGCCTACGAGCAGTACTTC
TRBJ2-5,TRBD1,NA,TRBV5-1,CASSRGQQETQYF,TGCGCCAGCAGCCGGGGACAGCAAGAGACCCAGTACTTC
TRBJ2-7,TRBD1,NA,TRBV5-1,CASSLQGALSYEQYF,TGCGCCAGCAGCTTACAGGGGGCTCTTAGTTACGAGCAGTACTTC
TRBJ2-7,NA,NA,TRBV15,CATSKPGGRLEQYF,TGTGCCACCAGCAAGCCCGGGGGGCGGCTCGAGCAGTACTTC
TRBJ2-7,NA,NA,TRBV10-1,CAREGQPYRYEQYF,TGCGCCAGGGAAGGACAGCCTTATCGCTACGAGCAGTACTTC
TRBJ2-7,NA,once,TRBV5-1,CASSPSPGSYEQYF,TGCGCCAGCAGCCCAAGTCCGGGGTCCTACGAGCAGTACTTC
TRBJ1-2,NA,NA,TRBV28,CATEDSNYGYTF,TGTGCCACCGAGGACAGTAACTATGGCTACACCTTC
TRBJ2-7,TRBD1,NA,TRBV7-2,CASSFTGGKDEQYF,TGTGCCAGCAGCTTTACAGGGGGCAAGGACGAGCAGTACTTC
TRBJ1-5,NA,NA,TRBV28,CASCGSSGINQPQHF,TGTGCCAGCTGTGGGAGTAGCGGTATCAATCAGCCCCAGCATTTT
TRBJ2-7,NA,NA,TRBV5-4,CASSLVGRASHEQYF,TGTGCCAGCAGCTTGGTTGGTAGGGCTAGCCACGAGCAGTACTTC
TRBJ1-2,NA,NA,TRBV6-1,CASSSGYYGYTF,TGTGCCAGCAGTAGTGGCTACTATGGCTACACCTTC
TRBJ1-2,NA,NA,TRBV29-1,CSVEEWQEGWGYTF,TGCAGCGTTGAAGAGTGGCAGGAGGGATGGGGCTACACCTTC
TRBJ1-1,TRBD1,NA,TRBV5-1,CASSTDRVVNTEAFF,TGCGCCAGCAGCACGGACAGGGTGGTGAACACTGAAGCTTTCTTT
TRBJ2-2,NA,NA,TRBV19,CASSPWGGANTGELFF,TGTGCCAGTAGTCCCTGGGGGGGGGCCAACACCGGGGAGCTGTTTTTT
TRBJ2-7,NA,few,TRBV2,CASGMRLGAGAYEQYF,TGTGCCAGCGGGATGAGATTGGGGGCGGGGGCCTACGAGCAGTACTTC
TRBJ2-2,TRBD1,NA,TRBV2,CATTGGENTGELFF,TGTGCCACAACAGGGGGCGAGAACACCGGGGAGCTGTTTTTT
TRBJ1-2,NA,once,TRBV20-1,CSPTGEGYTF,TGCAGTCCAACGGGGGAAGGCTACACCTTC
TRBJ2-1,TRBD2,few,TRBV5-1,CASSLAGTSGEEQFF,TGCGCCAGCAGCTTGGCCGGGACTAGCGGGGAAGAGCAGTTCTTC
TRBJ1-5,NA,NA,TRBV29-1,CSVAGSEYQPQHF,TGCAGCGTTGCGGGGTCGGAGTATCAGCCCCAGCATTTT
TRBJ2-3,TRBD2,NA,TRBV7-3,CASSPNQRGTDTQYF,TGTGCCAGCAGCCCAAACCAGCGGGGGACAGATACGCAGTATTTT
TRBJ2-3,NA,NA,TRBV5-1,CASSLAMTDTQYF,TGCGCCAGCAGCTTGGCCATGACAGATACGCAGTATTTT
TRBJ1-2,NA,NA,TRBV20-1,CSGLREGYTF,TGCAGCGGACTGAGGGAGGGCTACACCTTC
TRBJ2-2,NA,once,TRBV7-6,CASSDSNTGELFF,TGTGCCAGCAGCGACTCGAACACCGGGGAGCTGTTTTTT
TRBJ2-3,NA,NA,TRBV7-9,CASSLKGGGDTQYF,TGTGCCAGCAGCTTAAAAGGTGGAGGAGATACGCAGTATTTT
TRBJ2-5,TRBD2,NA,TRBV9,CASSTPTSGETQYF,TGTGCCAGCAGCACACCGACTAGCGGAGAGACCCAGTACTTC
TRBJ2-7,TRBD1,few,TRBV6-6,CASSLNRGSYEQYF,TGTGCCAGCAGTTTAAACAGGGGGTCCTACGAGCAGTACTTC
TRBJ2-1,TRBD2,NA,TRBV9,CASSPSPAGYNEQFF,TGTGCCAGCAGCCCCTCGCCAGCGGGATACAATGAGCAGTTCTTC
TRBJ2-7,TRBD1,NA,TRBV10-3,CAISDPTGFALHEQYF,TGTGCCATCAGTGACCCGACAGGGTTCGCTCTCCACGAGCAGTACTTC
TRBJ1-1,NA,NA,TRBV29-1,CSVVVIGTEAFF,TGCAGCGTTGTAGTAATCGGGACAGAAGCTTTCTTT
TRBJ2-7,NA,NA,TRBV25-1,CASSFSDLPYEQYF,TGTGCCAGCAGCTTTAGCGACCTCCCGTACGAGCAGTACTTC
TRBJ2-7,NA,NA,TRBV4-1,CASSQAQGREYHEQYF,TGCGCCAGCAGCCAAGCCCAGGGGCGGGAGTACCACGAGCAGTACTTC
TRBJ1-1,NA,NA,TRBV11-2,CASSSMSHYTEAFF,TGTGCCAGCAGCTCAATGAGTCACTACACTGAAGCTTTCTTT
TRBJ2-7,NA,NA,TRBV7-3,CASSENSGGEQYF,TGTGCCAGCAGCGAGAATAGTGGAGGCGAGCAGTACTTC
TRBJ2-7,TRBD2,NA,TRBV5-1,CASSLAGTSGRPEQYF,TGCGCCAGCAGCTTGGCCGGAACTAGCGGGAGACCTGAGCAGTACTTC
TRBJ1-2,NA,NA,TRBV4-1,CASSQVGGLYGYTF,TGCGCCAGCAGCCAAGTCGGGGGGCTCTATGGCTACACCTTC
TRBJ2-7,TRBD1,once,TRBV29-1,CSVEETGGSYEQYF,TGCAGCGTTGAAGAGACAGGGGGATCCTACGAGCAGTACTTC
TRBJ2-4,TRBD1,NA,TRBV7-9,CASSDRQGINIQYF,TGTGCCAGCAGCGACCGACAGGGGATAAACATTCAGTACTTC
TRBJ1-5,NA,once,TRBV19,CASSEEDRWAHQPQHF,TGTGCCAGTAGTGAAGAGGACAGATGGGCTCATCAGCCCCAGCATTTT
TRBJ1-5,TRBD1,NA,TRBV19,CASHTGVGNQPQHF,TGTGCCAGCCACACAGGGGTGGGCAATCAGCCCCAGCATTTT
TRBJ2-2,NA,few,TRBV30,CAWRQGHGELFF,TGTGCCTGGAGGCAGGGTCACGGGGAGCTGTTTTTT